Following are 16 T cell receptor beta chains from one sample sequenced in a study of regulatory T cells in long-lasting Graves disease. Construction of TCR beta libraries relied on iRepertoire HTBI primers and on Arm-PCR targeting CDR3 regions. A single record per CDR3 protein comes from TCRdb applying MiXCR to the multiplex PCR reads. The data contain about 420,000 distinct CDR3 sequences, around 17% of them seen just once; the ten biggest clones take up about 25%. Noted time point: newly diagnosed GD, antithyroid drugs for less than 3 months. RNA from PBMCs was the source of the TCR library. This sample was shared with a second study, whose subject was T cells in Graves' hyperthyroidism and ophthalmopathy.

The material sequenced was peripheral blood mononuclear cells (PBMCs), taken at new diagnosis, from a patient treated with antithyroid drugs. The receptors shown here come from a woman aged 18-29 years with Graves disease.

V is TRBV7-9 and J is TRBJ2-3; the match to TRBD2 covers 12 bases. The ends lost 3 bases at V and 6 bases at J; junction bases unmatched: 7. CDR1 and CDR2 (germline): SEHNR, FQNEAQ (reference sequence). This CDR3 has 16 amino acids. Here the CDR3 reads CASSFTSGRLGDTQYF. CDR3 DNA sequence: TGTGCCAGCAGCTTCACTAGCGGGAGGCTCGGGGATACGCAGTATTTT.

The chain links TRBV7-9 to TRBJ2-4; 9 bases match TRBD2. From germline, CDR1 is SEHNR and CDR2 FQNEAQ (reference sequence). The V segment lost 5 bases and the J segment 6 bases; nucleotides outside the gene matches: 8. This CDR3 region has 15 residues. CDR3 sequence reads: CASSLIAGAINIQYF. Here the CDR3 DNA reads TGTGCCAGCAGCCTGATAGCGGGAGCAATAAACATTCAGTACTTC.

This clonotype came up many times. The J gene is TRBJ1-3, the V gene TRBV27; TRBD1 might be the D (5 bases). CDR1 is MNHEY and CDR2 is SMNVEV in the germline V gene (reference sequence). V lost 5 bases to trimming and J lost 2 bases, with 13 bases between them. The CDR3 loop spans 15 amino acids. The CDR3 reads CASSLASTAGNTIYF. CDR3 nucleotide sequence: TGTGCCAGCAGTCTAGCGTCGACAGCTGGAAACACCATATATTTT.

The J gene is TRBJ1-5, the V gene TRBV4-2; a weak D match, TRBD1 (5 bases). Germline values: CDR1 LGHNA, CDR2 YNFKEQ. V was clipped by 2 bases and J by 5 bases, with 10 bases between them. The CDR3 is 14 amino acids. CDR3 protein: CASSQSLGDQPQHF. The DNA of the CDR3 is TGTGCCAGCAGCCAATCGCTAGGGGATCAGCCCCAGCATTTT.

This clonotype occurred a few times. The gene calls are TRBV20-1 and TRBJ2-5; D is unresolved. V dropped 5 bases and J dropped 2 bases, with 15 bases sitting between them. From germline, CDR1 is DFQATT and CDR2 SNEGSKA (reference sequence). CDR3 size: 14 residues. The CDR3 DNA sequence: TGCAGTGCTCGTGTGGCTAGGCCTCAAGAGACCCAGTACTTC. Translated, it gives CSARVARPQETQYF.

This chain uses TRBV28 with TRBJ1-1; no firm D call. Germline lookup yields CDR1 MDHEN and CDR2 SYDVKM. There are 14 residues in the CDR3. V lost 3 bases and J lost 4, with 12 bases in between. The DNA for the CDR3 is TGTGCCAGCAGTTTCCGAAAGGGATCCACTGAAGCTTTCTTT. Its translation is CASSFRKGSTEAFF.

The chain's CDR3 is CASSLRWEETQYF. The CDR3 DNA is TGCGCCAGCAGCTTGAGGTGGGAAGAGACCCAGTACTTC. V and J are TRBV5-1 and TRBJ2-3; D gene ambiguous. Judging by the DNA end, TRBJ2-5 fits better; the J call may be wrong. The CDR3 runs to 13 residues. Germline CDR1 reads SGHRS; CDR2 reads YFSETQ.

The rearrangement links TRBV6-5 to TRBJ1-3, with no clear D. Germline assignment: CDR1 MNHEY and CDR2 SVGAGI. This CDR3 spans 16 amino acids. Trimming shortened V by 0 bases and J by 0 bases, and 9 bases separated the two germline ends. The chain's CDR3 is CASSYSARLSGNTIYF. Written as DNA, the CDR3 is TGTGCCAGCAGTTACTCGGCCAGGCTCTCTGGAAACACCATATATTTT.

In its sample, this clonotype was seen many times. The V call is TRBV6-2 or TRBV6-3, the J call TRBJ2-2; the D is unclear. Germline assignment: CDR1 MNHEY and CDR2 SVGEGT. Trimming pared 0 bases from V and 1 base from J, leaving 0 bases between. CDR3 length equals 13 residues. The CDR3 loop is CASSYSNTGELFF. The CDR3 nucleotides read TGTGCCAGCAGTTACTCGAACACCGGGGAGCTGTTTTTT.

There are many counts of this clonotype. The V and J genes are TRBV5-6 and TRBJ1-2, with 8 bases fitting TRBD1. The CDR3 has 15 amino acids. V lost 0 bases and J lost 8; bases outside the gene matches: 9. CDR1 and CDR2 (germline): SGHDT, YYEEEE. In nucleotides, the CDR3 is TGTGCCAGCAGCTTGGCCGCGGACAGGGCTGTCGGCTACACCTTC. Protein product: CASSLAADRAVGYTF.

This clonotype was recorded a few times. This rearrangement joins TRBV18 to TRBJ1-3; D is unresolved. Deletions cut 5 bases from V and 7 bases from J, with 21 bases between. The CDR3 loop spans 16 amino acids. Germline CDR1 is KGHSH and CDR2 is LQKENI. CDR3 in amino acids: CASSSRQRTLENTIYF. CDR3 DNA sequence: TGTGCCAGCTCATCCCGACAAAGAACTCTGGAGAACACCATATATTTT.

This clonotype was seen a few times. The V gene is TRBV30, the J gene TRBJ1-6; D gene ambiguous. This CDR3 region has 14 residues. The germline V and J ends were trimmed by 4 bases and 4 bases, with 11 bases remaining between them. The V gene's germline CDR1 is GTSNPN and CDR2 SVGIG (reference sequence). CDR3 sequence reads: CAWNGPLYNSPLHF. In DNA form, the CDR3 reads TGTGCCTGGAATGGACCCCTGTATAATTCACCCCTCCACTTT.

The chain carries TRBV10-3 and TRBJ2-3, with a possible D match to TRBD1 (6 bases). The CDR3 length is 16 residues. The germline CDR1 and CDR2 sequences are ENHRY and SYGVKD. Trimming removed 0 bases from V and 4 bases from J, with 14 bases in between. For the CDR3, the DNA is TGTGCCATCAGTGAGTCAAGGGGCAGGGGCCCAGATACGCAGTATTTT. Translated: CAISESRGRGPDTQYF.

V gene TRBV6-1 combines with J gene TRBJ1-5, with TRBD1 identical over 8 bases. Germline V lookup: CDR1 MNHNS, CDR2 SASEGT. There are 15 residues in the CDR3. Germline trimming cut 6 bases from V and 1 base from J; bases unmatched to any gene: 5. CDR3 loop: CASSPRGLSNQPQHF. The CDR3 region has the DNA TGTGCCAGCAGCCCCAGGGGGCTCAGCAATCAGCCCCAGCATTTT.

This chain links TRBV15 with TRBJ2-5; TRBD1 matches at 10 bases. Germline V gene lookup returns CDR1 LNHNV and CDR2 YYDKDF (reference sequence). V shed 5 bases, J shed 5 bases, and the junction held 5 bases outside the gene matches. The CDR3 extends over 14 amino acids. The CDR3 region is CATSGQGEIETQYF. The CDR3 DNA sequence: TGTGCCACCAGCGGACAGGGGGAGATCGAGACCCAGTACTTC.

There are many counts of this clonotype. The chain uses TRBV7-9 and TRBJ2-7; possible D gene TRBD2, 6 bases. Trimming removed 1 base at V and 2 bases at J, with 9 bases between. The CDR3 covers 14 residues. CDR1 is SEHNR, CDR2 FQNEAQ, per germline (reference sequence). The CDR3 region has the DNA TGTGCCAGCAGCTTAGGGGGGGAGGCCTACGAGCAGTACTTC. Its protein product is CASSLGGEAYEQYF.